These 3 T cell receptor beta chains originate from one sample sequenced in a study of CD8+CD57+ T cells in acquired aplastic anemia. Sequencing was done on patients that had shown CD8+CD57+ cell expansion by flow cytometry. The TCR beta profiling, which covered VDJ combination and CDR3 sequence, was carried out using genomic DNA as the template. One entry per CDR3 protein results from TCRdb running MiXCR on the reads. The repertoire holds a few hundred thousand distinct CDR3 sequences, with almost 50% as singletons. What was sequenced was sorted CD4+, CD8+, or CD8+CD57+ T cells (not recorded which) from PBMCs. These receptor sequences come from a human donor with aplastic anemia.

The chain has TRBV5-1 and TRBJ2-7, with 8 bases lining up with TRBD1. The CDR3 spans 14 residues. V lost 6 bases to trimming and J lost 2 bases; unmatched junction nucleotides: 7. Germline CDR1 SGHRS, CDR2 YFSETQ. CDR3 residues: CASIRDRSTYEQYF. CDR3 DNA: TGCGCCAGCATCCGGGACAGGTCCACCTACGAGCAGTACTTC.

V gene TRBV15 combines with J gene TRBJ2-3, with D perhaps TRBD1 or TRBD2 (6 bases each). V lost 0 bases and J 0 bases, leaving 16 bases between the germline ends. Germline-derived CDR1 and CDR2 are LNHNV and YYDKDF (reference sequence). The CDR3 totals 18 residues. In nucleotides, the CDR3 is TGTGCCACCAGCAGAGATTTAAGTAGGGGGGCAAGCACAGATACGCAGTATTTT. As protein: CATSRDLSRGASTDTQYF.

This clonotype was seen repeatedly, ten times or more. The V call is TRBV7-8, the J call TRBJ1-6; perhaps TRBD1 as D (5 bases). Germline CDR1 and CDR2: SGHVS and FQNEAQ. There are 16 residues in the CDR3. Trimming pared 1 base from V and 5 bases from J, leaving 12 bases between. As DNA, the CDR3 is TGTGCCAGCAGCTTAGTAATGGGACGAGATAATTCACCCCTCCACTTT. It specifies CASSLVMGRDNSPLHF.